These 15 T cell receptor beta chains were sequenced from one sample in a study of identical twins. TCRdb reanalysed the 5' RACE reads using MiXCR and keeps one entry per CDR3 protein. Of approximately 690,000 distinct CDR3 sequences in the sample, 6% to 6.5% were seen once. The sequenced sample consisted of naive T cells sorted from blood. The receptors come from a man aged 18 to 35 in good health.

This clonotype has at least ten counts. This rearrangement joins TRBV24-1 to TRBJ2-1, with D unresolved. This CDR3 is 13 amino acids long. Germline values: CDR1 KGHDR, CDR2 SFDVKD. V was trimmed by 6 bases and J by 8 bases, leaving 13 bases between them. The CDR3 sequence: CATSLPGVDEQFF. For the CDR3, the DNA is TGTGCCACCAGTCTCCCTGGCGTGGATGAGCAGTTCTTC.

The chain carries TRBV5-1 and TRBJ2-2; 7 nucleotides agree with TRBD2. V lost 3 bases to trimming and J lost 3 bases; unmatched junction nucleotides: 5. This CDR3 comprises 15 residues. Germline V gene data show CDR1 as SGHRS and CDR2 as YFSETQ. The CDR3 coding sequence is TGCGCCAGCAGCTCCGGGAGGACCTACACCGGGGAGCTGTTTTTT. Translated: CASSSGRTYTGELFF.

This clonotype was observed many times. The CDR3 protein is CASSLTPGLGPGELFF. CDR3 sequence (DNA): TGTGCCAGCAGTTTAACCCCGGGACTAGGTCCCGGGGAGCTGTTTTTT. J is TRBJ2-2 and V is TRBV12-3 or TRBV12-4, with 8 bases that match TRBD2. The CDR3 is 16 amino acids. The V segment lost 2 bases and the J segment 6 bases; nucleotides outside the gene matches: 8.

This clonotype was counted ten times or more. The genes are TRBV6-2 or TRBV6-3 and TRBJ2-7; D unresolved. Per germline, CDR1 MNHEY and CDR2 SVGEGT. The CDR3 spans 14 residues. V was cut by 6 bases and J by 1 base, with 13 bases left in between. In nucleotides, the CDR3 is TGTGCCAGCAGGCGAATAGGTCAGTCCTACGAGCAGTACTTC. Amino acid sequence: CASRRIGQSYEQYF.

This clonotype was seen a few times. The chain uses TRBV7-8 and TRBJ2-4, with TRBD2 matching 10 bases. CDR1 is SGHVS, CDR2 FQNEAQ, per germline. This CDR3 contains 16 residues. The V segment lost 2 bases and the J segment 0 bases; nucleotides outside the gene matches: 1. The CDR3 here is CASSLRLAGAKNIQYF. CDR3 nucleotides: TGTGCCAGCAGCTTAAGACTAGCGGGAGCCAAAAACATTCAGTACTTC.

Only a few counts were recorded for this clonotype. The rearrangement joins TRBV27 to TRBJ2-1; D remains unclear. The CDR3 contains 13 residues. Germline values: CDR1 MNHEY, CDR2 SMNVEV (reference sequence). The V end lost 8 bases, the J end lost 4 bases, and 12 bases lay between the germline ends. The CDR3 is CASVELSYNEQFF. CDR3 sequence (DNA): TGTGCCAGCGTAGAACTATCTTACAATGAGCAGTTCTTC.

In this sample, this clonotype turned up a few times. The chain employs TRBV3-1 and TRBJ2-6; TRBD2 agrees at 12 bases. Trimming took 3 bases from V and 0 from J; bases not matched to a gene: 3. Germline V gene sequence: CDR1 LGHDT, CDR2 YNNKEL (reference sequence). The CDR3 runs 18 residues. The CDR3 is CASSHGLAGRSGANVLTF. The CDR3 nucleotides are TGTGCCAGCAGCCACGGACTAGCGGGACGCTCTGGGGCCAACGTCCTGACTTTC.

This clonotype was counted at least ten times. The chain combines TRBV7-8 with TRBJ2-1; D tentatively reads TRBD1 or TRBD2 (5 bases each). V was clipped by 1 base and J by 6 bases, with 22 bases between them. Germline-derived CDR1 and CDR2 are SGHVS and FQNEAQ. The CDR3 runs to 18 residues. The CDR3 DNA follows: TGTGCCAGCAGCTTAGAGATCGAGGGGATATCGGTTCGCAATGAGCAGTTCTTC. Amino acid sequence: CASSLEIEGISVRNEQFF.

This clonotype was counted only a few times. The CDR3 bases are TGTGCCAGCAGCCCGGAGGTGAGGCAGGGTTACGAGCAGTACGTC. Amino acid sequence: CASSPEVRQGYEQYV. The rearrangement joins TRBV7-9 to TRBJ2-7; D may correspond to TRBD1 or TRBD2 (5 bases each). Germline V gene sequence: CDR1 SEHNR, CDR2 FQNEAQ (reference sequence). The length of the CDR3 is 15 residues. V gave up 5 bases and J gave up 4 bases, with 18 bases separating them.

The chain links TRBV5-1 to TRBJ2-7; a weak D match, TRBD1 (6 bases). Germline V CDR1 and CDR2: SGHRS, YFSETQ. The CDR3 runs to 13 residues. Trimming removed 6 bases at V and 2 bases at J, with 12 bases between. CDR3 loop: CASTPGQTYEQYF. CDR3 DNA sequence: TGCGCCAGCACCCCCGGACAGACCTACGAGCAGTACTTC. The complete variable domain, with remaining parts taken from reference TRBV5-1 and TRBJ2-7, reads KAGVTQTPRYLIKTRGQQVTLSCSPISGHRSVSWYQQTPGQGLQFLFEYFSETQRNKGNFPGRFSGRQFSNSRSEMNVSTLELGDSALYLCASTPGQTYEQYFGPGTRLTVT.

There are many counts of this clonotype. CDR3 region: CASSTDKPGHEQYV. The DNA of the CDR3 is TGTGCCAGCAGCACCGACAAGCCGGGGCACGAGCAGTACGTC. The chain employs TRBV21-1 and TRBJ2-7; no DNA check was done on the table's D call, TRBD1. TRBV21-1 is reported as a pseudogene. The CDR3 is made up of 14 amino acids.

About this clonotype itself: This clone may be a read error of a much larger clone one base away. The chain combines TRBV20-1 with TRBJ2-7, with 9 bases matching TRBD2. The V gene's germline CDR1 is DFQATT and CDR2 SNEGSKA (reference sequence). This CDR3 spans 14 amino acids. CDR3 coding DNA: TGCGGTGCTAGAGGTAGCGGGAGAAACTACGAGCAGTACTTC. It codes for CGARGSGRNYEQYF.

This clonotype was seen only a few times. V is TRBV18 and J is TRBJ2-1; perhaps TRBD1 as D (6 bases). Germline CDR1 reads KGHSH; CDR2 reads LQKENI. V dropped 6 bases and J dropped 8 bases, with 14 bases sitting between them. This CDR3 is built from 13 residues. The CDR3 spells CASSPNRVDEQFF. The CDR3 DNA reads TGTGCCAGCTCGCCTAACAGGGTCGATGAGCAGTTCTTC.

This chain uses TRBV20-1 with TRBJ1-1; 7 nucleotides match TRBD1. V was pared by 6 bases and J by 3 bases, with 10 bases of the junction left unmatched. The CDR3 is 14 amino acids. Germline V gene sequence: CDR1 DFQATT, CDR2 SNEGSKA (reference sequence). CDR3 in DNA: TGCAGTGCGGGGGGGGACAGCCGGGACACTGAAGCTTTCTTT. Residues: CSAGGDSRDTEAFF.

This clonotype was counted a few times. The DNA of the CDR3 is TGCAGTGCTAGAGAAATGGCTACCTACGAGCAGTACGTC. As protein: CSAREMATYEQYV. V is TRBV20-1 and J is TRBJ2-7, with D unclear. This CDR3 is 13 amino acids long. Trimming took 0 bases from V and 2 from J, leaving 8 bases between them. CDR1 and CDR2 (germline): DFQATT, SNEGSKA (reference sequence).